This T cell receptor beta chain originates from a study of cytomegalovirus exposure and HLA in healthy donors. Study-level results: A missense variant in DCLRE1C was later tied to TCR beta V- and J-gene trimming. Across donors, most TCRs were seen rarely, yet some public ones were widespread.

V was pared by 2 bases and J by 0 bases, with 9 bases between. The CDR3 consists of 15 residues. Germline CDR1 and CDR2: SGDLS and YYNGEE. The PCR made use of 60 Vbeta and 13 Jbeta primers. Sequencing used immunoSEQ multiplex PCR; TCRdb keeps in-frame clones, though not all of them. The table lists some 40,000 clones, around 74% of them singletons. On this clone: The antigen remains undetermined.

Sequenced input: PBMCs. This chain joins TRBV9 and TRBJ2-1; D is unresolved. This clonotype was obtained from a man aged 25-45 years in good health and CMV-seronegative. This CDR3 is CASSVSISSYNEQFF. In nucleotides, the CDR3 is TGTGCCAGCAGCGTTTCCATTAGCTCCTACAATGAGCAGTTCTTC.